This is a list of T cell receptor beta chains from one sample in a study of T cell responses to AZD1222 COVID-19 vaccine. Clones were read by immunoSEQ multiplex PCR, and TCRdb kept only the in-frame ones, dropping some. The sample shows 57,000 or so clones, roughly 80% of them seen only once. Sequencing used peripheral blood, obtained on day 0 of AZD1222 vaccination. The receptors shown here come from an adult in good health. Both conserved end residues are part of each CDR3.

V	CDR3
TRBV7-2	CASSTRDRGRPEQYF
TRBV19	CATGQGYSNYGYTF
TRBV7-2	CASSLNGWGDTGELFF
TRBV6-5	CASSLGELALYTF
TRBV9	CASSASSMGNTEAFF
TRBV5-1	CASSFKGQVDTQYF
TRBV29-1	CSVEVVGRGNTEAFF
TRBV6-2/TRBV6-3	CASSYFGVNQPQHF
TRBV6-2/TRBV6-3	CASSRLGREKLFF
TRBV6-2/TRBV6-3	CASSQGWSYEQYF
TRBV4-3	CASSQHPYNEQFF
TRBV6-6	CASSPGQTRWGTEAFF
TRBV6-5	CASSYSYYGGGYEQFF
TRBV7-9	CASTPGALANTEAFF
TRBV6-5	CASSRDSLSNQPQHF
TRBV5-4	CASRGTGAEAFF
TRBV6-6	CASSRPGDPYNEQFF
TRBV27	CASSLDIDATNEKLFF
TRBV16	CASSQRGQIAGELFF
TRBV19	CASTTSAGGNTIYF
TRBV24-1	CATSDNVRGPGELFF
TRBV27	CASSFLGGAGDTQYF
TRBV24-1	CATSPGRGSNQPQHF
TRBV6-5	CASSYDREKSNEQYF
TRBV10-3	CAISVTGPGNQPQHF
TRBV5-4	CASSLEANEQFF
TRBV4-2	CASSQNMGQGSNQPQHF
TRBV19	CASSIRAENHYTQYF
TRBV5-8	CASSSGGGNYGYTF
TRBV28	CASSSPSGTVSKQYF
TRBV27	CASSLHPYNEQFF
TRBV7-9	CASSLSGTYGYTF
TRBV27	CASSPLPIGKPYEQYF
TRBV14	CASSQIDRGNYGYTF
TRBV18	CASSPSGQETQYF
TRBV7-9	CASSAPTGYEQYF
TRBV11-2	CASSPQQGETQYF
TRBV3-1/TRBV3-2	CASSNPERGESYEQYF
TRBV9	CASSPFSGGGPETQYF
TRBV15	CATSRENTGELFF
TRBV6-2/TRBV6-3	CASSPVYYGYTF
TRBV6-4	CASSDGGRRGYTF
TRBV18	CASSPPINYSNQPQHF
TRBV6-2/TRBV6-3	CASSPGDEDTDTQYF
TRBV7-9	CASSLGNQPQHF
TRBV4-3	CASSTSTSPVPYNEQFF
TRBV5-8	CASSTMASETQYF
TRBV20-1	CSASTLAGGPQQYF
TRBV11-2	CASNRGGSEAFF
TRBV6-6	CASSYGGHGNEKLFF
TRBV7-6	CASSSDRGLSDTEAFF
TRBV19	CASSMGDTGGYTF
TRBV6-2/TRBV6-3	CASSYGYQPQHF
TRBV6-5	CASSFGTGDSYGYTF
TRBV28	CASSLRALQETQYF
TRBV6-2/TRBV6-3	CASSYQPDTEAFF
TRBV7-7	CASSSGGRETQYF
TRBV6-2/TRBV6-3	CASSSRLSAEAFF
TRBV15	CATSRDGANEKLFF